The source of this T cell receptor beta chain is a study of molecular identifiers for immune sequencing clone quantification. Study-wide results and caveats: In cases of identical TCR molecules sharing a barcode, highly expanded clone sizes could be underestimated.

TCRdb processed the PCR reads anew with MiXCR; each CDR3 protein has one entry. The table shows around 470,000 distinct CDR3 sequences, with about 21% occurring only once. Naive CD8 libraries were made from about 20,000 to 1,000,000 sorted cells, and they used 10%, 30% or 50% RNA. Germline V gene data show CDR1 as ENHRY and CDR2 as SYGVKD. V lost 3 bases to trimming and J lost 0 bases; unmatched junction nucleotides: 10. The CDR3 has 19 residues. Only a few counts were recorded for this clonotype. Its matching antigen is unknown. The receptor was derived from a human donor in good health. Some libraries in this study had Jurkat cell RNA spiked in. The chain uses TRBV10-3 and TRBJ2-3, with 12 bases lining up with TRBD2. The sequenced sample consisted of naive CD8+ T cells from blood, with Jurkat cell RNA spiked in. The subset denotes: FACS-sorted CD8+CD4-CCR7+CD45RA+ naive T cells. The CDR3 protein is CAISDLLASGRASTDTQYF. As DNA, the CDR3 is TGTGCCATCAGTGATTTGTTGGCTAGCGGGAGGGCAAGCACAGATACGCAGTATTTT.